This is a list of T cell receptor beta chains from one sample in a study of blood T cell repertoires in COVID-19. The data were produced by immunoSEQ multiplex PCR, yet TCRdb's version contains in-frame clones alone and is incomplete. The sample shows more than 95,000 clones, roughly four fifths of them seen only once. Specimen: peripheral blood. These receptors came from a woman between 50 and 59 years old with acute or convalescent COVID-19. Each CDR3 is given with its conserved first and last residue. Fields, in order: D gene, V gene, clone size, J gene, CDR3 protein, CDR3 DNA. D genes are given only for firm matches. The size field is filled for only some rows; it gives once, few, many or a size class.

>TRBD2|TRBV29-1|.|TRBJ2-1
CSGGLAGNEQFF
TGCAGCGGCGGCCTAGCGGGTAACGAGCAGTTCTTC
>.|TRBV18|.|TRBJ2-6
CASSPSSGASGANVLTF
TGTGCCAGCTCACCCTCCTCAGGGGCATCTGGGGCCAACGTCCTGACTTTC
>.|TRBV28|.|TRBJ2-1
CASSTTNRSSYNEQFF
TGTGCCAGCAGCACGACCAATCGGAGCTCCTACAATGAGCAGTTCTTC
>.|TRBV12-2|.|TRBJ1-2
CASHGGRSYGYTF
TGTGCAAGTCACGGAGGGCGCTCCTATGGCTACACCTTC
>TRBD1|TRBV10-3|.|TRBJ1-5
CAISELGQGADSGQPQHF
TGTGCCATCAGTGAGTTGGGACAGGGGGCCGATTCCGGTCAGCCCCAGCATTTT
>TRBD1|TRBV5-1|.|TRBJ2-1
CASRYGTGDYNEQFF
TGCGCCAGCAGGTACGGGACAGGGGATTACAATGAGCAGTTCTTC
>.|TRBV7-2|.|TRBJ1-1
CASSYPGYSMNTEAFF
TGTGCCAGCAGCTACCCCGGGTACTCGATGAACACTGAAGCTTTCTTT
>.|TRBV29-1|few|TRBJ2-1
CSVEVDSQAYNEQFF
TGCAGCGTTGAAGTCGACAGCCAAGCTTACAATGAGCAGTTCTTC
>.|TRBV2|.|TRBJ2-1
CASSATTVNEQFF
TGTGCCAGCAGTGCTACGACTGTCAATGAGCAGTTCTTC
>.|TRBV4-1|.|TRBJ2-3
CASSQEGNTDTQYF
TGCGCCAGCAGCCAAGAGGGCAACACAGATACGCAGTATTTT
>TRBD1|TRBV6-5|.|TRBJ1-4
CASSRTGFGKLFF
TGTGCCAGCAGTAGGACAGGGTTTGGAAAACTGTTTTTT
>.|TRBV11-2|.|TRBJ2-5
CASRTGETQYF
TGTGCCAGCAGAACGGGAGAGACCCAGTACTTC
>.|TRBV7-3|.|TRBJ2-1
CASSPYPRGDNEQFF
TGTGCCAGCAGCCCGTATCCACGGGGAGACAATGAGCAGTTCTTC
>.|TRBV3-1/TRBV3-2|few|TRBJ1-1
CASSETGVYGEAFF
TGTGCCAGCAGCGAGACAGGTGTTTATGGGGAAGCTTTCTTT
>.|TRBV15|few|TRBJ1-3
CATSRKTDGNTIYF
TGTGCCACCAGCAGAAAGACAGATGGAAACACCATATATTTT
>TRBD1|TRBV19|.|TRBJ1-2
CASTPGRGMRGYTF
TGTGCCAGTACTCCGGGCAGGGGGATGCGTGGCTACACCTTC
>TRBD1|TRBV28|.|TRBJ2-1
CASSLIAGQGGNEQFF
TGTGCCAGCAGTTTGATAGCGGGACAGGGGGGGAATGAGCAGTTCTTC
>TRBD1|TRBV11-1|.|TRBJ2-7
CASSLGQVYEQYF
TGTGCCAGCAGCTTGGGACAGGTTTACGAGCAGTACTTC
>TRBD2|TRBV12-3/TRBV12-4|.|TRBJ2-4
CASSYLAGNIQYF
TGTGCCAGCAGTTACTTAGCGGGGAACATTCAGTACTTC
>.|TRBV6-6|once|TRBJ2-7
CASTPEFGEQYF
TGTGCCAGCACCCCGGAGTTTGGCGAGCAGTACTTC
>TRBD1|TRBV12-3/TRBV12-4|.|TRBJ1-4
CASGTGSRKLFF
TGTGCCAGCGGGACAGGATCGAGAAAACTGTTTTTT
>TRBD1|TRBV10-3|.|TRBJ2-1
CAISAPGQTYNEQFF
TGTGCCATCAGTGCGCCGGGACAGACCTACAATGAGCAGTTCTTC